This entry lists 18 T cell receptor beta chains sequenced from one sample in a study of blood T cell repertoires in COVID-19. The table came from immunoSEQ multiplex PCR; TCRdb's copy has only in-frame clones and leaves some out. Here the sample spans about 240,000 clones, around 90% being singletons. Sequenced: peripheral blood. These receptors were obtained from a man in his thirties or forties with COVID-19, enrolled during active disease.

V usage is TRBV3-1 (or the pseudogene TRBV3-2) and J usage is TRBJ2-5; the D is unclear. CDR1 and CDR2 (germline): LGHDT, YNNKEL (reference sequence). This CDR3 spans 15 amino acids. Between the trimmed V and J ends, which lost 1 base and 2 bases, there was a span of 11 bases. The chain's CDR3 is CASSQVVLRQETQYF. CDR3 nucleotide sequence: TGTGCCAGCAGCCAAGTTGTGTTGAGACAAGAGACCCAGTACTTC.

This clone was seen only once. The chain couples TRBV10-3 to TRBJ2-7, with D tentatively TRBD1 (6 bases). Germline V gene data show CDR1 as ENHRY and CDR2 as SYGVKD. V was shortened by 6 bases and J by 7 bases, with 16 bases between the two germline ends. The CDR3 consists of 13 residues. This chain's CDR3 is CAIRYRDLGEQYF. CDR3 in DNA: TGTGCCATCAGGTACAGGGATCTCGGGGAGCAGTACTTC.

V usage is TRBV2 and J usage is TRBJ1-4; D is perhaps TRBD1 (6 bases). The CDR3 is made up of 15 amino acids. Germline V gene lookup returns CDR1 SNHLY and CDR2 FYNNEI. Trimming removed 6 bases from V and 0 bases from J, with 11 bases in between. The CDR3 region is CASRGWTATNEKLFF. For the CDR3, the DNA is TGTGCCAGCAGAGGGTGGACAGCAACTAATGAAAAACTGTTTTTT.

CDR3 coding DNA: TGTGCCAGCAGCCGCCGGAGAGCGGGGGGGCGGACCACCTACGAGCAGTACTTC. Amino acids: CASSRRRAGGRTTYEQYF. This chain links TRBV7-9 with TRBJ2-7; 10 bases fit TRBD2. Trimming took 5 bases from V and 2 from J; bases not matched to a gene: 15. This CDR3 spans 18 amino acids. CDR1 and CDR2 (germline): SEHNR, FQNEAQ (reference sequence).

The genes are TRBV6-5 and TRBJ1-2; possibly TRBD1 for D (6 bases). The CDR3 length is 14 residues. Germline CDR1 is MNHEY and CDR2 is SVGAGI. V was trimmed by 0 bases and J by 7 bases, leaving 12 bases between them. CDR3 amino acids: CASSYSTGTAGYTF. CDR3 nucleotide sequence: TGTGCCAGCAGTTACTCAACAGGGACGGCTGGCTACACCTTC.

CDR3 in amino acids: CASSPRTSGTGELFF. The CDR3 bases are TGTGCCAGCAGCCCCAGGACTAGCGGAACCGGGGAGCTGTTTTTT. V is TRBV7-9 and J is TRBJ2-2, with 10 bases lining up with TRBD2. Germline CDR1 reads SEHNR; CDR2 reads FQNEAQ (reference sequence). V lost 5 bases, J lost 5 bases, and 5 bases stayed unmatched. The CDR3 is 15 amino acids.

The chain is built from TRBV6-1 and TRBJ1-5; TRBD1 aligns across 9 bases. The germline V gene encodes CDR1 MNHNS and CDR2 SASEGT. V was pared by 3 bases and J by 6 bases, with 3 bases of the junction left unmatched. The CDR3 length is 14 residues. CDR3 DNA sequence: TGTGCCAGCAGTGACCGACAGGGGGGTCAGCCCCAGCATTTT. Translating gives CASSDRQGGQPQHF.

The chain combines TRBV29-1 with TRBJ1-2, with D possibly being TRBD1 (6 bases). The length of the CDR3 is 12 residues. Trimming cost V 5 bases and J 4 bases, with 11 bases left between them. CDR1 is SQVTM, CDR2 ANQGSEA, per germline. The chain's CDR3 is CSVMTGSYGYTF. CDR3 nucleotides: TGCAGCGTTATGACAGGCTCCTATGGCTACACCTTC.

On this clone itself: At one boundary the junction diverges from the germline segment, which might be a read error. The chain links TRBV11-2 to TRBJ2-5, with 7 positions matching TRBD2. Germline CDR1 is SGHAT and CDR2 is FQNNGV. The CDR3 contains 14 residues. CDR3 coding DNA: TGTGCCAGCAGGGTCGCGGGAGTCCCAGAGGCCCAGTACTTC. Translation gives CASRVAGVPEAQYF.

J is TRBJ2-7 and V is TRBV11-1, with D tentatively TRBD2 (6 bases). The CDR3 is made up of 14 amino acids. Between the trimmed V and J ends, which lost 4 bases and 2 bases, there was a span of 12 bases. Germline V gene data show CDR1 as SGHAT and CDR2 as FQDESV (reference sequence). CDR3 DNA sequence: TGTGCCAGCAGCTCGCGGGACGGGCCCTACGAGCAGTACTTC. Protein: CASSSRDGPYEQYF.

As concerns this clone: Here the CDR3 omits its conserved ending phenylalanine or tryptophan, so a read error is the likely source. No DNA is shown, since the ends of the CDR3 on it are uncertain; the CDR3 is the one TCRdb lists. The chain recombines TRBV10-3 with TRBJ1-2; the table's TRBD1 call for D was not verified on the DNA. Germline V gives CDR1 ENHRY, CDR2 SYGVKD. With termini counted, the CDR3 has 12 amino acids. The CDR3 sequence is CAIKQRRGLPSL.

This chain joins TRBV29-1 and TRBJ2-7, with D perhaps matching TRBD2 (6 bases). In germline, CDR1 is SQVTM, CDR2 ANQGSEA. The CDR3 consists of 12 residues. Between the trimmed V and J ends, which lost 5 bases and 3 bases, there was a span of 11 bases. CDR3 sequence (DNA): TGCAGCGTTACCCAGGGAGGCTACGAGCAGTACTTC. Protein product: CSVTQGGYEQYF.

This clone was found once. This sequence joins TRBV5-5 and TRBJ2-4; 8 bases align to TRBD1. This CDR3 spans 14 amino acids. Germline V gene data show CDR1 as SGHKS and CDR2 as YYEKEE (reference sequence). The V segment lost 4 bases and the J segment 13 bases; nucleotides outside the gene matches: 13. The CDR3 sequence: CASSIHQGAIGQYF. The CDR3, as DNA: TGTGCCAGCAGCATCCACCAGGGGGCAATCGGGCAGTACTTC.

V and J are TRBV6-5 and TRBJ2-1; 8 bases agree with TRBD2. The CDR3 spans 15 residues. Trimming took 6 bases from V and 4 from J; bases not matched to a gene: 8. The germline V gene encodes CDR1 MNHEY and CDR2 SVGAGI. The CDR3 nucleotides read TGTGCCAGCAGCCCGAGCGGGGGTTCTTACAATGAGCAGTTCTTC. This sequence encodes CASSPSGGSYNEQFF.

The chain recombines TRBV5-5 with TRBJ2-5, with 12 nucleotides matching TRBD1. The CDR3 has 16 residues. Germline trimming cut 9 bases from V and 3 bases from J; bases unmatched to any gene: 12. The germline V gene encodes CDR1 SGHKS and CDR2 YYEKEE (reference sequence). The CDR3 reads CATQGGDRGLEETQYF. The CDR3 bases are TGTGCCACTCAAGGAGGGGACAGGGGGCTGGAAGAGACCCAGTACTTC. The variable domain in full, with the rest retrieved from reference TRBV5-5 and TRBJ2-5, is DAGVTQSPTHLIKTRGQQVTLRCSPISGHKSVSWYQQVLGQGPQFIFQYYEKEERGRGNFPDRFSARQFPNYSSELNVNALLLGDSALYLCATQGGDRGLEETQYFGPGTRLLVL.

The J gene is TRBJ2-1, the V gene TRBV5-5; TRBD1 matches at 8 bases. Unmatched junction bases numbered 4, after V lost 4 bases and J lost 4 bases. CDR1 and CDR2 from the germline V gene are SGHKS and YYEKEE (reference sequence). The CDR3 has 14 residues. This CDR3 reads CASSPRTGYNEQFF. The DNA of the CDR3 is TGTGCCAGCAGCCCAAGGACAGGGTACAATGAGCAGTTCTTC.

The chain carries TRBV27 and TRBJ2-2; 14 positions match TRBD2. Germline loops: CDR1 MNHEY, CDR2 SMNVEV (reference sequence). The V gene end was trimmed by 3 bases and the J gene end by 2 bases; junction bases not matched to a gene: 5. The CDR3 is 18 residues long. The CDR3 DNA reads TGTGCCAGCAGTTTCCCGGGACTAGCGGGGGAAAACACCGGGGAGCTGTTTTTT. Translating it yields CASSFPGLAGENTGELFF.

The chain employs TRBV5-4 and TRBJ2-1; a weak D match, TRBD2 (6 bases). There are 16 residues in the CDR3. Germline assignment: CDR1 SGHNT and CDR2 YYREEE (reference sequence). Trimming pared 4 bases from V and 2 bases from J, leaving 16 bases between. CDR3 region: CASSNPGGGAYNEQFF. DNA of the CDR3: TGTGCCAGCAGCAATCCCGGTGGAGGGGCCTACAATGAGCAGTTCTTC.